The rows below give T cell receptor beta chains drawn from one sample of a study of regulatory and conventional T cells in RAG deficiency. TCRdb keeps only in-frame clones here, not all; method: immunoSEQ multiplex PCR. The table includes fewer than 35,000 clones, 80% to 90% detected once. The data also belong to a second study, concerning regulatory T cells.

The sample was CD8+ T cells sorted from blood. The origin of the receptors is a human donor in good health. Both conserved end residues are part of each CDR3. A clone size is listed for some rows: how often the clone was seen (once, few, many), or a class if it is expanded.

abundance | len | j_gene | v_gene | CDR3aa
. | 16 | TRBJ2-1 | TRBV4-1 | CASSQDTSGPYNEQFF
. | 13 | TRBJ2-2 | TRBV6-5 | CASSQRQTGELFF
. | 14 | TRBJ1-5 | TRBV27 | CASSYHREGQPQHF
. | 14 | TRBJ2-3 | TRBV19 | CASSGQGFTDTQYF
. | 14 | TRBJ1-1 | TRBV5-8 | CASSIEGGSSEAFF
. | 14 | TRBJ1-5 | TRBV19 | CASTNFGGEVAQHF
once | 15 | TRBJ1-1 | TRBV7-3 | CASSLIRRGNTEAFF
. | 15 | TRBJ2-7 | TRBV5-1 | CASSFVPGQQYEQYF
. | 14 | TRBJ2-1 | TRBV7-9 | CASSSPGVLDEQFF
. | 15 | TRBJ2-5 | TRBV7-8 | CASSLGQGSSGTQYF
. | 15 | TRBJ2-1 | TRBV9 | CASSVEGASYNEQFF
. | 13 | TRBJ2-3 | TRBV4-1 | CASSQEGGDTQYF
once | 17 | TRBJ2-4 | TRBV7-9 | CASSLYVTGPAKNIQYF
. | 16 | TRBJ2-1 | TRBV6-4 | CASSSTSGADYNEQFF
once | 13 | TRBJ1-1 | TRBV7-9 | CASSRGEYTEAFF
. | 15 | TRBJ2-7 | TRBV7-3 | CASSLRASGFYEQYF
. | 17 | TRBJ2-1 | TRBV27 | CASSLDWVESSYNEQFF
. | 12 | TRBJ2-3 | TRBV7-3 | CASSSTWDTQYF
. | 14 | TRBJ2-1 | TRBV9 | CASSVELFDGEQFF
. | 15 | TRBJ2-2 | TRBV30 | CAWSVEAGVTGELFF
. | 15 | TRBJ1-6 | TRBV9 | CASSVHRVGDSPLHF
. | 14 | . | TRBV11-2 | CASSFYDASYEQYF
. | 14 | TRBJ2-2 | TRBV19 | CASSPYTNTGELFF
once | 14 | TRBJ2-2 | TRBV6-5 | CASSYRGNTGELFF
. | 15 | TRBJ2-1 | TRBV29-1 | CSVESPEKGYNEQFF
. | 16 | TRBJ2-7 | TRBV5-4 | CASSPGTGLDSYEQYF
. | 15 | TRBJ1-6 | TRBV6-1 | CASSEWTGWNSPLHF
. | 16 | TRBJ2-3 | TRBV28 | CASRSDLASGGDTQYF
. | 14 | TRBJ1-2 | TRBV27 | CASRTGTGGYGYTF
few | 16 | TRBJ1-3 | TRBV15 | CATSREADGYSDTIYF
. | 13 | TRBJ1-1 | TRBV30 | CAWTMDRGPEAFF
. | 14 | TRBJ1-4 | TRBV6-4 | CASRPDSFNEKLFF
. | 14 | TRBJ1-5 | TRBV5-8 | CASSLGGLGQPQHF
. | 13 | TRBJ1-5 | TRBV6-6 | CASSGTDFQPQHF
. | 12 | TRBJ1-1 | TRBV18 | CASSEGVTEAFF
. | 13 | TRBJ2-7 | TRBV6-1 | CASSEGQVYEQYF
. | 14 | TRBJ2-5 | TRBV18 | CASSSGQGEETQYF
. | 14 | TRBJ2-5 | TRBV6-4 | CASSEDVRGETQYF
. | 17 | TRBJ2-3 | TRBV27 | CASSLSGAGGHRDTQYF
. | 15 | TRBJ2-7 | TRBV7-9 | CASSLGEGLIGEQYF
. | 13 | TRBJ2-7 | TRBV11-2 | CASSSELRNEQYF
. | 12 | TRBJ1-1 | TRBV4-2 | CASSLSKAEAFF
few | 16 | TRBJ2-1 | TRBV12-5 | CASGWSRTGVVGEQFF
once | 13 | TRBJ1-5 | TRBV30 | CAWALYSNQPQHF
. | 14 | TRBJ2-3 | TRBV6-5 | CASSWGGEADTQYF
. | 14 | TRBJ2-7 | TRBV7-8 | CASSLEDLGYEQYF
. | 16 | TRBJ1-4 | TRBV7-9 | CASSLTFGPVNEELLF
. | 16 | TRBJ2-7 | TRBV6-1 | CASSEDAPGSSYEQYF
. | 12 | TRBJ1-1 | TRBV11-2 | CASSYEKAEAFF
. | 16 | TRBJ1-1 | TRBV5-4 | CASSLPTGGWNTEAFF
. | 13 | TRBJ1-1 | TRBV6-6 | CASSGQGREEAFF
once | 13 | TRBJ2-1 | TRBV30 | CAWSVGPYNEQFF
. | 14 | TRBJ2-3 | TRBV7-9 | CASTGGGKADTQYF